The 18 T cell receptor beta chains presented below share a single source sample, sequenced in a study of blood T cell repertoires in COVID-19. Only in-frame clones appear in the TCRdb table, and some are missing; sequencing was by immunoSEQ multiplex PCR. Of under 500,000 clones detected, more than 85% appear once; the ten largest clones hold more than 4%. The sequenced material came from peripheral blood. These receptors were taken from a young woman with acute or convalescent COVID-19.

This chain uses TRBV5-4 with TRBJ2-3, with TRBD2 matching 7 bases. V was pared by 0 bases and J by 5 bases, with 12 bases of the junction left unmatched. CDR1 is SGHNT, CDR2 YYREEE, per germline (reference sequence). CDR3 length: 17 residues. CDR3 coding DNA: TGTGCCAGCAGCTTGGGAGTCGGAAGCGGGGCTGTAGATACGCAGTATTTT. Its translation is CASSLGVGSGAVDTQYF.

The chain carries TRBV29-1 and TRBJ2-1, with unresolved D. V was clipped by 6 bases and J by 5 bases, with 14 bases between them. Germline V gives CDR1 SQVTM, CDR2 ANQGSEA. There are 13 residues in the CDR3. The CDR3 spells CSVQAYRDNEQFF. The CDR3 DNA reads as TGCAGCGTGCAAGCTTATCGGGACAATGAGCAGTTCTTC.

The chain has TRBV28 and TRBJ1-2, with D hard to call. Deletions cut 3 bases from V and 5 bases from J, with 13 bases between. Germline V gene lookup returns CDR1 MDHEN and CDR2 SYDVKM. This CDR3 has 14 residues. The CDR3, as DNA: TGTGCCAGCAGTTTCGCCTCAATAGATTATGGCTACACCTTC. Translating gives CASSFASIDYGYTF.

This clone was recorded a few times. The V call is TRBV7-3, the J call TRBJ1-1, with D unresolved. V lost 1 base, J lost 5 bases, and 8 bases lay in between. The CDR3 spans 13 residues. Germline V gene sequence: CDR1 SGHTA, CDR2 FQGTGA. The CDR3 nucleotides read TGTGCCAGCAGCTTAAATTCCGGGACTGAAGCTTTCTTT. Translated: CASSLNSGTEAFF.

The V and J genes are TRBV20-1 and TRBJ1-1, with a possible D match to TRBD1 (5 bases). Trimming stripped 3 bases from V and 7 bases from J, with 15 bases between. CDR3 length equals 13 residues. The germline V gene encodes CDR1 DFQATT and CDR2 SNEGSKA (reference sequence). The DNA of the CDR3 is TGCAGTGCTAGTACGGAGGGGAGAGATGAAGCTTTCTTT. It is translated as CSASTEGRDEAFF.

The chain links TRBV7-8 to TRBJ1-4; D uncertain. CDR3 length equals 17 residues. The germline V and J ends were trimmed by 1 base and 7 bases, with 19 bases remaining between them. From germline, CDR1 is SGHVS and CDR2 FQNEAQ. CDR3 sequence: CASSLGIETWEGEKLFF. In nucleotides, the CDR3 is TGTGCCAGCAGCTTAGGGATAGAAACTTGGGAGGGTGAAAAACTGTTTTTT.

The chain has TRBV15 and TRBJ2-2; the match to TRBD1 covers 12 bases. This CDR3 has 17 amino acids. Germline loops: CDR1 LNHNV, CDR2 YYDKDF (reference sequence). V lost 1 base and J lost 6; bases outside the gene matches: 6. This chain's CDR3 is CATSRGGTGGFPGELFF. The CDR3, as DNA: TGTGCCACCAGCAGAGGGGGGACAGGGGGCTTCCCCGGGGAGCTGTTTTTT. The full variable domain, its missing parts supplied by reference TRBV15 and TRBJ2-2, is DAMVIQNPRYQVTQFGKPVTLSCSQTLNHNVMYWYQQKSSQAPKLLFHYYDKDFNNEADTPDNFQSRRPNTSFCFLDIRSPGLGDTAMYLCATSRGGTGGFPGELFFGEGSRLTVL.

The chain joins TRBV4-1 to TRBJ2-2; possibly TRBD2 for D (5 bases). V was trimmed by 5 bases and J by 4 bases, leaving 11 bases between them. Germline-derived CDR1 and CDR2 are MGHRA and YSYEKL. The CDR3 length is 14 residues. CDR3 sequence: CASSEGLLTGELFF. Written as DNA, the CDR3 is TGCGCCAGCAGCGAAGGACTCCTCACCGGGGAGCTGTTTTTT.

The chain has TRBV15 and TRBJ1-2; TRBD1 might be the D (6 bases). The V gene's germline CDR1 is LNHNV and CDR2 YYDKDF (reference sequence). The CDR3 covers 17 residues. Trimming took 0 bases from V and 3 from J, leaving 17 bases between them. CDR3 amino acids: CATSRDFDQGMYYGYTF. The CDR3 region has the DNA TGTGCCACCAGCAGAGATTTTGACCAGGGGATGTACTATGGCTACACCTTC.

The chain is built from TRBV18 and TRBJ2-1; D may be TRBD2 (6 bases). Germline assignment: CDR1 KGHSH and CDR2 LQKENI. Between the trimmed V and J ends, which lost 0 bases and 6 bases, there was a span of 6 bases. This CDR3 is 13 amino acids long. This CDR3 is CASSPPGGNEQFF. The CDR3 nucleotides read TGTGCCAGCTCACCACCGGGGGGCAATGAGCAGTTCTTC.

J is TRBJ2-1 and V is TRBV3-1 (or the pseudogene TRBV3-2), with 8 bases lining up with TRBD2. With 1 base clipped from V and 7 bases from J, the junction kept 9 bases outside the gene matches. The V gene's germline CDR1 is LGHDT and CDR2 YNNKEL (reference sequence). The CDR3 has 16 residues. The CDR3: CASSQGIGGAGNEQFF. The CDR3 DNA follows: TGTGCCAGCAGCCAAGGTATCGGGGGGGCTGGGAATGAGCAGTTCTTC.

V gene TRBV11-2 combines with J gene TRBJ2-7; D is unresolved. Trimming pared 4 bases from V and 2 bases from J, leaving 15 bases between. Germline CDR1 is SGHAT and CDR2 is FQNNGV. This CDR3 comprises 15 residues. The CDR3 bases are TGTGCCAGCAGCTCCTTCAATGAGTTGGCCTACGAGCAGTACTTC. It codes for CASSSFNELAYEQYF.

The CDR3 DNA sequence: TGTGCCAGCTCTAATCTAGCGGGGCCTTACGAGCAGTACTTC. Its protein is CASSNLAGPYEQYF. The rearrangement links TRBV6-5 to TRBJ2-7; 9 nucleotides align to TRBD2. The CDR3 contains 14 residues. Losses at the gene ends were 8 bases for V and 4 bases for J; bases not matched to a gene: 9. Germline CDR1 reads MNHEY; CDR2 reads SVGAGI.

CDR3 sequence: CASSYVGAPADTQYF. The CDR3 nucleotides read TGTGCCAGCAGTTACGTGGGGGCCCCGGCAGATACGCAGTATTTT. This sequence joins TRBV6-6 and TRBJ2-3; D perhaps matches TRBD1 (6 bases). The CDR3 extends over 15 amino acids. CDR1 and CDR2 from the germline V gene are MNHNY and SVGAGI (reference sequence). V was trimmed by 2 bases and J by 4 bases, leaving 13 bases between them.

The genes are TRBV6-1 and TRBJ1-6; the D gene is possibly TRBD1 (5 bases). Looked up from germline, CDR1 is MNHNS and CDR2 is SASEGT. V gave up 2 bases and J gave up 9 bases, with 14 bases separating them. The length of the CDR3 is 15 residues. The CDR3 loop is CASSEMGRVFSPLHF. The CDR3 DNA sequence: TGTGCCAGCAGTGAAATGGGCAGGGTATTTTCACCCCTCCACTTT.

The chain links TRBV27 to TRBJ2-1; 7 bases match TRBD1. This CDR3 region has 14 residues. CDR1 and CDR2 from the germline V gene are MNHEY and SMNVEV (reference sequence). J gave up 7 bases and V 7 bases, and 10 bases lay outside the gene matches. CDR3 in amino acids: CASKTTGIVNEQFF. DNA of the CDR3: TGTGCCAGCAAGACGACAGGGATTGTGAATGAGCAGTTCTTC.

CDR3 DNA: TGTGCCAGCAGCGTATCAGGGGGCGCAGTTTATGGCTACACCTTC. Its protein is CASSVSGGAVYGYTF. The chain links TRBV9 to TRBJ1-2; 8 nucleotides match TRBD1. Looked up from germline, CDR1 is SGDLS and CDR2 is YYNGEE. The CDR3 length is 15 residues. V was clipped by 1 base and J by 5 bases; unmatched bases: 7.

V and J are TRBV27 and TRBJ2-3, with 10 bases identical to TRBD2. Looked up from germline, CDR1 is MNHEY and CDR2 is SMNVEV (reference sequence). V lost 10 bases to trimming and J lost 2 bases; unmatched junction nucleotides: 15. The CDR3 is 17 amino acids. This CDR3 reads CANNIAGGTYDTDTQYF. As DNA, the CDR3 is TGTGCCAACAACATAGCGGGGGGAACATATGACACAGATACGCAGTATTTT.